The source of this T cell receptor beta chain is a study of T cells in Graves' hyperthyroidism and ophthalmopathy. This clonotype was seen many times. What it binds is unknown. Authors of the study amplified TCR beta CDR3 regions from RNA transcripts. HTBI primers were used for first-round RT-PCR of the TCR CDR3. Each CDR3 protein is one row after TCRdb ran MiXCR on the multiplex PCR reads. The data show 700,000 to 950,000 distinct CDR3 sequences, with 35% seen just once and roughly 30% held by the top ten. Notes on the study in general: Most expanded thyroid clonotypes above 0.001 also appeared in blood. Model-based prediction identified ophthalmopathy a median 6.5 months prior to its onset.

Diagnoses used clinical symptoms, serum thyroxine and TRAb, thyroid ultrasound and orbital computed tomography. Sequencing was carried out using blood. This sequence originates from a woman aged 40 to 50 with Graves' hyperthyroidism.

The DNA of the CDR3 is TGCAGTGCTAGAGATGTCCTAGCGGGGGTAGACGAGCAGTACTTC. Translated, it gives CSARDVLAGVDEQYF. This chain joins TRBV20-1 and TRBJ2-7; TRBD2 matches 10 bases. The CDR3 consists of 15 residues. Germline CDR1 DFQATT, CDR2 SNEGSKA (reference sequence). Losses at the gene ends were 0 bases for V and 5 bases for J; bases not matched to a gene: 7.